This TCR beta chain emerged from a study of T cells in Graves' hyperthyroidism and ophthalmopathy. Study-wide background: Peripheral blood was collected at initial diagnosis, before any treatment.

PBMCs were obtained from about 9.9 ml fresh peripheral blood. Amplified regions were TCR beta CDR3 sequences from RNA transcripts. Primed by the HTBI set, a first-round RT-PCR was run on the TCR CDR3. A single record per CDR3 protein comes from TCRdb applying MiXCR to the multiplex PCR reads. This table has fewer than 700,000 distinct CDR3 sequences, roughly a sixth appearing once. This clonotype was observed a handful of times. This CDR3 has 15 residues. Germline V gene data show CDR1 as PRHDT and CDR2 as FYEKMQ (reference sequence). The germline V and J ends were trimmed by 5 bases and 4 bases, with 17 bases remaining between them.

The gene calls are TRBV13 and TRBJ1-2; D gene unclear. The sample consisted of blood. The receptor comes from a woman under 30 with Graves' ophthalmopathy. CDR3 sequence: CASSPAISGGYGYTF. The CDR3 DNA reads TGTGCCAGCAGCCCGGCCATTTCAGGTGGCTATGGCTACACCTTC.